Each of the 25 T cell receptor beta chains below was sequenced from the same sample in a study of blood T cell repertoires in COVID-19. Data came from immunoSEQ multiplex PCR; TCRdb stores just in-frame clones and leaves some out. The top ten hold 0.9% to 1.2% of the sample, which has about 430,000 clones, more than 80% seen once. Sequencing was carried out using PBMCs or T cells enriched from blood (not recorded which). The receptors were gathered from a man aged 25 to 40 who had recovered from COVID-19.

This chain links TRBV7-8 with TRBJ2-3; a weak D match, TRBD2 (5 bases). The V gene lost 5 bases and the J gene lost 4 bases, with 22 bases spanning the gap. This CDR3 spans 17 amino acids. Germline CDR1 SGHVS, CDR2 FQNEAQ. In DNA form, the CDR3 reads TGTGCCAGCAGCCGCCGGGGTGGACCGAGCCGCGCAGATACGCAGTATTTT. This sequence encodes CASSRRGGPSRADTQYF.

The chain combines TRBV5-4 with TRBJ2-3; 7 nucleotides align to TRBD1. The CDR3 loop spans 15 amino acids. Trimming at V came to 3 bases and at J to 2 bases, leaving 6 bases not matched to a gene. Germline V CDR1 and CDR2: SGHNT, YYREEE (reference sequence). Written as DNA, the CDR3 is TGTGCCAGCAGCTCCGGGACAGACGTCACAGATACGCAGTATTTT. Protein product: CASSSGTDVTDTQYF.

The chain carries TRBV9 and TRBJ2-1; D perhaps matches TRBD2 (7 bases). The ends were cut back, 4 bases at V and 6 bases at J, with 14 bases in the middle. The germline V gene encodes CDR1 SGDLS and CDR2 YYNGEE. This CDR3 is 14 amino acids long. The CDR3 spells CASSPPRGANEQFF. The CDR3 bases are TGTGCCAGCAGCCCCCCTCGGGGGGCCAATGAGCAGTTCTTC.

In nucleotides, the CDR3 is TGTGCCAGCAGTCGCGGGCTCCGCACACTCCCTGAAGCTTTCTTT. It codes for CASSRGLRTLPEAFF. The chain is built from TRBV28 and TRBJ1-1; no clear D gene. Trimming left V 5 bases short and J 6 bases short, with 19 bases between. CDR3 length: 15 amino acids. Germline V CDR1 and CDR2: MDHEN, SYDVKM.

This chain uses TRBV6-5 with TRBJ1-1, with D unclear. The V end was cut by 6 bases, the J end by 4 bases, with 12 bases between. The CDR3 extends over 13 amino acids. Germline CDR1 reads MNHEY; CDR2 reads SVGAGI. The CDR3 DNA follows: TGTGCCAGCAGCCTCGGGGAGGCCACTGAAGCTTTCTTT. Protein: CASSLGEATEAFF.

The chain is built from TRBV6-5 and TRBJ1-2; 8 positions agree with TRBD1. V lost 5 bases to trimming and J lost 1 base; unmatched junction nucleotides: 3. The CDR3 consists of 14 residues. Germline V gene data show CDR1 as MNHEY and CDR2 as SVGAGI. The CDR3 DNA is TGTGCCAGCAGTCAGGACAGGGATAACTATGGCTACACCTTC. It codes for CASSQDRDNYGYTF.

The V gene is TRBV28, the J gene TRBJ1-2; D call uncertain. Between the trimmed V and J ends, which lost 1 base and 6 bases, there was a span of 12 bases. This CDR3 region has 14 residues. Germline assignment: CDR1 MDHEN and CDR2 SYDVKM. The CDR3 bases are TGTGCCAGCAGTTTATTTGTAGAATTTAATGGCTACACCTTC. Its translation is CASSLFVEFNGYTF.

The V call is TRBV12-5, the J call TRBJ2-1; possibly TRBD2 for D (5 bases). Deletions cut 2 bases from V and 4 bases from J, with 15 bases between. This CDR3 has 16 amino acids. Germline V CDR1 and CDR2: LGHNT, FRNRAP. The CDR3 sequence is CASGLLRTTGYNEQFF. The CDR3 region has the DNA TGTGCTAGTGGTTTGTTGCGGACCACGGGGTACAATGAGCAGTTCTTC. Complete variable domain (other parts from reference TRBV12-5 and TRBJ2-1): DARVTQTPRHKVTEMGQEVTMRCQPILGHNTVFWYRQTMMQGLELLAYFRNRAPLDDSGMPKDRFSAEMPDATLATLKIQPSEPRDSAVYFCASGLLRTTGYNEQFFGPGTRLTVL.

The sample holds one count of this clone. The genes are TRBV18 and TRBJ2-2, with TRBD1 identical over 10 bases. The CDR3 sequence is 17 residues long. J was trimmed by 6 bases and V by 6 bases; bases with no gene match: 13. Germline assignment: CDR1 KGHSH and CDR2 LQKENI. The CDR3 region has the DNA TGTGCCAGCTCCCCCTTTGGACAGGGGGTGAAGGCCGGGGAGCTGTTTTTT. This encodes CASSPFGQGVKAGELFF.

This clone is a singleton in its sample. J is TRBJ2-1 and V is TRBV9; D perhaps matches TRBD2 (5 bases). The V end was cut by 3 bases, the J end by 7 bases, with 11 bases between. The germline CDR1 and CDR2 sequences are SGDLS and YYNGEE. The length of the CDR3 is 13 residues. The CDR3 spells CASSASPGNEQFF. DNA of the CDR3: TGTGCCAGCAGCGCTTCCCCGGGGAATGAGCAGTTCTTC.

This clone was seen just once. The CDR3 DNA reads as TGTGCCAGCAGTGACTTTTCGGGAGAGGGGAAGAATGAGCAGTTCTTC. It encodes CASSDFSGEGKNEQFF. The chain employs TRBV6-4 and TRBJ2-1; possible D gene TRBD2, 6 bases. Germline loops: CDR1 MRHNA, CDR2 SNTAGT. The CDR3 contains 16 residues. The V end lost 1 base, the J end lost 7 bases, and 17 bases lay between the germline ends.

CDR3 DNA: TGTGCCAGCAGTCTCCACAGGGACACCTACGAGCAGTACTTC. Translation: CASSLHRDTYEQYF. The J gene is TRBJ2-7, the V gene TRBV3-1 (or the pseudogene TRBV3-2), with D possibly matching TRBD1 (6 bases). The CDR3 extends over 14 amino acids. Deletions cut 6 bases from V and 2 bases from J, with 14 bases between. Germline V lookup: CDR1 LGHDT, CDR2 YNNKEL (reference sequence).

The chain joins TRBV6-1 to TRBJ1-5; tentative D call: TRBD1 (5 bases). Trimming left V 4 bases short and J 0 bases short, with 13 bases between. The CDR3 runs 16 residues. CDR1 and CDR2 from the germline V gene are MNHNS and SASEGT. The CDR3 region is CASSGGTFVSNQPQHF. CDR3 coding DNA: TGTGCCAGCAGTGGCGGGACGTTTGTTAGCAATCAGCCCCAGCATTTT.

This clone was recorded only once. This chain joins TRBV4-1 and TRBJ1-6; maybe TRBD1 (6 bases). This CDR3 contains 15 residues. V lost 1 base, J lost 9 bases, and 13 bases lay in between. CDR1 and CDR2 (germline): MGHRA, YSYEKL. The CDR3 protein is CASSQGGGSSSPLHF. The DNA for the CDR3 is TGCGCCAGCAGCCAAGGGGGGGGCAGTTCTTCACCCCTCCACTTT.

In this sample, this clone turned up a few times. The gene calls are TRBV27 and TRBJ2-7, with D perhaps TRBD2 (8 bases). CDR1 MNHEY and CDR2 SMNVEV come from the germline V gene (reference sequence). The ends were cut back, 5 bases at V and 4 bases at J, with 15 bases in the middle. The CDR3 is made up of 14 amino acids. CDR3 nucleotide sequence: TGTGCCAGCAGTCCCCGGGAGGGGGCATACGAGCAGTACTTC. Translating gives CASSPREGAYEQYF.

This clone was seen a single time. This rearrangement joins TRBV4-1 to TRBJ2-4; 9 positions match TRBD2. Germline lookup yields CDR1 MGHRA and CDR2 YSYEKL. The CDR3 covers 13 residues. Losses at the gene ends were 2 bases for V and 12 bases for J; bases not matched to a gene: 5. For the CDR3, the DNA is TGCGCCAGCAGCCAACGCCTAGCGGGAAGTCAGTACTTC. Protein: CASSQRLAGSQYF.

The CDR3 spells CAWSVLLNTEAFF. As DNA, the CDR3 is TGTGCCTGGAGTGTACTACTGAACACTGAAGCTTTCTTT. The rearrangement uses TRBV30 and TRBJ1-1; D remains ambiguous. Germline CDR1 and CDR2: GTSNPN and SVGIG (reference sequence). This CDR3 is built from 13 residues. Trimming left V 0 bases short and J 0 bases short, with 5 bases between.

V and J are TRBV6-5 and TRBJ1-5; D is ambiguous. CDR1 is MNHEY and CDR2 is SVGAGI in the germline V gene. Trimming left V 5 bases short and J 10 bases short, with 15 bases between. The CDR3 is made up of 13 amino acids. CDR3 residues: CASSISGGSPQHF. CDR3 sequence (DNA): TGTGCCAGCAGTATATCTGGAGGGAGCCCCCAGCATTTT.

This clone has a single count. The rearrangement uses TRBV6-6 and TRBJ1-2, with D unresolved. V was cut by 9 bases and J by 6 bases, with 17 bases left in between. This CDR3 is 13 amino acids long. Germline V gene data show CDR1 as MNHNY and CDR2 as SVGAGI (reference sequence). CDR3 bases: TGTGCCAGTGCCGGGTCGGCTGTGGATGGCTACACCTTC. Protein: CASAGSAVDGYTF.

The count of this clone is one. The CDR3 sequence is CASSSPGQMQTLYGYTF. The DNA for the CDR3 is TGTGCCAGCAGCTCTCCGGGACAGATGCAAACACTCTATGGCTACACCTTC. This rearrangement joins TRBV28 to TRBJ1-2; 7 positions agree with TRBD1. This CDR3 region has 17 residues. V shed 6 bases, J shed 4 bases, and the junction held 17 bases outside the gene matches. Germline lookup yields CDR1 MDHEN and CDR2 SYDVKM.

The chain combines TRBV6-2 or TRBV6-3 with TRBJ2-1; 13 bases agree with TRBD2. V lost 5 bases to trimming and J lost 2 bases; unmatched junction nucleotides: 6. The germline gives CDR1 MNHEY, CDR2 SVGEGT. The CDR3 runs 17 residues. CDR3 DNA: TGTGCCAGCAGTCTCCCCGGGACTAGCGGGACCTACAATGAGCAGTTCTTC. It translates to CASSLPGTSGTYNEQFF.

The chain employs TRBV5-6 and TRBJ2-5; 8 bases line up with TRBD2. CDR3 length: 16 amino acids. The V gene's germline CDR1 is SGHDT and CDR2 YYEEEE. Unmatched junction bases numbered 14, after V lost 5 bases and J lost 5 bases. CDR3: CASSPRPGGPGETQYF. The CDR3 DNA is TGTGCCAGCAGTCCTCGGCCGGGAGGGCCGGGGGAGACCCAGTACTTC.

V gene TRBV3-1 (or the pseudogene TRBV3-2) combines with J gene TRBJ2-1, with D perhaps TRBD1 (8 bases). Per the germline V gene, CDR1 is LGHDT and CDR2 is YNNKEL (reference sequence). V was trimmed by 6 bases and J by 9 bases, leaving 18 bases between them. This CDR3 contains 14 residues. CDR3 region: CASRPSDREGEQFF. For the CDR3, the DNA is TGTGCCAGCAGACCCTCGGACAGGGAGGGTGAGCAGTTCTTC.

As to this clone: Other DNA sequences within the sample encode an identical CDR3. The chain links TRBV18 to TRBJ1-5, with D hard to call. CDR1 is KGHSH and CDR2 is LQKENI in the germline V gene. V lost 2 bases and J lost 1, with 6 bases in between. The CDR3 consists of 14 residues. CDR3 in amino acids: CASSPARSNQPQHF. CDR3 sequence (DNA): TGTGCCAGCTCACCAGCCAGAAGCAATCAGCCCCAGCATTTT.

This rearrangement joins TRBV18 to TRBJ1-1; 8 bases are a match to TRBD1. Per the germline V gene, CDR1 is KGHSH and CDR2 is LQKENI. V dropped 2 bases and J dropped 0; count of bases not matched to a gene: 5. The CDR3 consists of 16 residues. The CDR3 DNA sequence: TGTGCCAGCTCACCAGGTGGACAGGGCGTGAACACTGAAGCTTTCTTT. This encodes CASSPGGQGVNTEAFF.